The 6 T cell receptor beta chains given below trace back to one sample, sequenced in a study of cytomegalovirus exposure and HLA in healthy donors. 13 Jbeta primers and 60 Vbeta primers were used for the PCR. Produced via immunoSEQ multiplex PCR; TCRdb's table is partial and in-frame only. Among almost 90,000 clones listed, around 85% were seen once. Material for sequencing was PBMCs. All receptors derive from a man aged 35-49 years in good health and CMV-seropositive.

The V gene is TRBV6-1, the J gene TRBJ1-2; perhaps TRBD1 as D (5 bases). Per the germline V gene, CDR1 is MNHNS and CDR2 is SASEGT. This CDR3 has 13 amino acids. Trimming shortened V by 6 bases and J by 4 bases, and 12 bases separated the two germline ends. The CDR3, as DNA: TGTGCCAGCAGCTCGGTGGGGCCCTATGGCTACACCTTC. Its translation: CASSSVGPYGYTF.

J is TRBJ1-6 and V is TRBV6-5; 10 bases fit TRBD1. CDR1 is MNHEY, CDR2 SVGAGI, per germline. This CDR3 has 14 amino acids. The V gene end was trimmed by 6 bases and the J gene end by 11 bases; junction bases not matched to a gene: 7. The CDR3 DNA reads as TGTGCCAGCAGAACAGGACAGGGGGGGCCACCCCTCCACTTT. As protein: CASRTGQGGPPLHF.

This sequence joins TRBV28 and TRBJ2-5, with 7 nucleotides matching TRBD1. The germline gives CDR1 MDHEN, CDR2 SYDVKM. V was pared by 5 bases and J by 5 bases, with 5 bases of the junction left unmatched. The CDR3 consists of 13 residues. DNA for the CDR3: TGTGCCAGCAGTCCAGGGGGTGGGGAGACCCAGTACTTC. It is translated as CASSPGGGETQYF.

This clone has just one count. The J gene is TRBJ2-7, the V gene TRBV19, with TRBD1 matching 10 bases. V shed 4 bases, J shed 2 bases, and the junction held 5 bases outside the gene matches. Germline CDR1 reads LNHDA; CDR2 reads SQIVND (reference sequence). The CDR3 is made up of 15 amino acids. The CDR3, as DNA: TGTGCCAGTAGTACCCGGGACAGGGGACCCTACGAGCAGTACTTC. As protein: CASSTRDRGPYEQYF.

The chain is built from TRBV1 and TRBJ2-7; whether TRBD1, the table's D call, matches the DNA was not checked. TRBV1 is deemed a pseudogene. The CDR3 runs to 17 residues. CDR3 DNA: TGCACCAGCAGCCGCCTAAAGAGGCAGGGGGCCCCCTACGAGCAGTACTTC. This sequence encodes CTSSRLKRQGAPYEQYF.

The chain joins TRBV15 to TRBJ1-2, with 8 bases aligning to TRBD1. Germline CDR1 is LNHNV and CDR2 is YYDKDF (reference sequence). The CDR3 spans 14 residues. Trimming removed 5 bases from V and 8 bases from J; junction bases left unmatched: 10. The CDR3 spells CATSALGRGRGYTF. The CDR3 DNA reads TGTGCCACCAGCGCCCTAGGCAGGGGGCGCGGCTACACCTTC.